The present T cell receptor (beta chain) was sequenced within a study of Graves' ophthalmopathy and Graves' hyperthyroidism. Overall study context: Before any treatment was given, at initial diagnosis, peripheral blood was collected. Study results and caveats: Stable hyperthyroidism and ophthalmopathy were told apart by a 13-signature model, which achieved around 90% sensitivity and nearly 84% specificity.

This clonotype was picked up many times. Its matching antigen is unknown. V was clipped by 7 bases and J by 2 bases, with 11 bases between them. The germline CDR1 and CDR2 sequences are MNHEY and SVGEGT. The CDR3 extends over 13 amino acids. The authors defined stable hyperthyroidism as no ophthalmopathy within 18 months of follow-up. PBMCs were obtained from roughly 9.5 ml of fresh peripheral blood. Transcripts of RNA were the source for amplifying TCR beta CDR3 regions. The first round was an RT-PCR with HTBI primers, and the second round was a multiplex PCR. From the multiplex PCR reads, TCRdb called clonotypes with MiXCR, one entry per CDR3 protein. This table holds hundreds of thousands of distinct CDR3 sequences, over 20% found once.

The material sequenced was peripheral blood. The chain couples TRBV6-2 or TRBV6-3 to TRBJ1-2; D is uncertain. This clonotype originated in a young woman with stable Graves' hyperthyroidism. CDR3 nucleotides: TGTGCCAGCAAGGGCTTCGTAAACTATGGCTACACCTTC. This translates into CASKGFVNYGYTF.